This T cell receptor beta chain is from a study of CD8 T cells in Susac syndrome. RNA in amounts of roughly 0.5 to 1 ug was reverse transcribed with random hexamers. Amplification of TCR beta CDR3 across 54 Vbeta and 13 Jbeta was performed with immunoSEQ multiplex PCR. In TCRdb, the immunoSEQ multiplex PCR reads were re-called with MiXCR into one record per CDR3 protein. The sample lists some 300,000 distinct CDR3 sequences; roughly 85% were seen once. This clonotype was sampled from a human donor with multiple sclerosis. Sequences were obtained from CD8+ T cells from PBMCs.

The CDR3, as DNA: TGTGCCAGCAGTTTATCCGAGCGCCTAATGACAGATACGCAGTATTTT. Translating it yields CASSLSERLMTDTQYF. The chain has TRBV27 and TRBJ2-3; no reliable D call. CDR3 size: 16 residues. Germline V gene lookup returns CDR1 MNHEY and CDR2 SMNVEV (reference sequence). Trimming left V 0 bases short and J 3 bases short, with 13 bases between.